This is a list of T cell receptor beta chains from one sample in a study of OX40 agonist ivuxolimab in advanced cancers. Method: immunoSEQ multiplex PCR; TCRdb's copy keeps in-frame clones and lacks some. This sample has about 72,000 clones, with 89% found just once. Sequenced here: CD4+ or CD8+ T cells sorted from blood, sampled in a trial of the OX40 agonist ivuxolimab. Receptors were obtained from an adult with an advanced solid tumor such as melanoma, head and neck, liver or kidney cancer. Each CDR3 is given with its conserved first and last residue. The order of the fields is V gene, J gene, D gene, clone size, CDR3 protein, CDR3 DNA. The D gene is left open where the match is weak. Clone size is stated in some rows and not others, as once, few, many or a class when expanded.

TRBV5-4,TRBJ2-5,-,-,CASSLVQEETQYF,TGTGCCAGCAGCTTGGTACAGGAAGAGACCCAGTACTTC
TRBV5-1,TRBJ2-7,-,-,CASSQLGHYEQYF,TGCGCCAGCAGCCAGCTAGGGCATTACGAGCAGTACTTC
TRBV28,TRBJ1-2,TRBD1,-,CASRPLDRAGGYTF,TGTGCCAGCAGACCACTCGACAGGGCTGGGGGCTACACCTTC
TRBV7-4,TRBJ1-2,-,-,CASSLGSFGGYTF,TGTGCCAGCAGCTTGGGGTCGTTTGGGGGCTACACCTTC
TRBV13,TRBJ2-4,-,-,CASSLVPDRGKNIQYF,TGTGCCAGCAGCTTAGTACCGGACAGAGGAAAAAACATTCAGTACTTC
TRBV7-2,TRBJ1-1,TRBD1,-,CASSIRQGSNTEAFF,TGTGCCAGCAGCATACGACAGGGCTCGAACACTGAAGCTTTCTTT
TRBV27,TRBJ1-5,TRBD1,once,CASSPLRQGLVAGGGQPQHF,TGTGCCAGCAGTCCCCTTCGGCAGGGGTTGGTGGCAGGGGGGGGGCAGCCCCAGCATTTT
TRBV7-9,TRBJ1-2,TRBD1,-,CASSSGQDHGYTF,TGTGCCAGCAGCTCTGGACAGGACCATGGCTACACCTTC
TRBV5-1,TRBJ1-1,-,-,CASSSDSNTEAFF,TGCGCCAGCAGCTCCGACAGCAACACTGAAGCTTTCTTT
TRBV11-2,TRBJ2-7,TRBD2,-,CASSLDKKRLADYEQYF,TGTGCCAGCAGCTTAGATAAAAAGCGACTAGCGGATTACGAGCAGTACTTC